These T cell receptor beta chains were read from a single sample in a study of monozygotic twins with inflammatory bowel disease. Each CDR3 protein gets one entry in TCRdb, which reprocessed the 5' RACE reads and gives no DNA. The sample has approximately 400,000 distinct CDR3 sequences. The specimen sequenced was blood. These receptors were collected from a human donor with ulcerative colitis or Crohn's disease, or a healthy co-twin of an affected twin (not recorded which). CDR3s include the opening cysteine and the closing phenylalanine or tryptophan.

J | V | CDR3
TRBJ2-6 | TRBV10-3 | CAISGTGSQISGANVLTF
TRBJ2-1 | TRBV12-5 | CASGLGQYNEQFF
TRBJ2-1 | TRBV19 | CASSAPWGDEQFF
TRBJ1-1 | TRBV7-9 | CASSLAVGGNTEAFF
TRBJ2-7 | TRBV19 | CASRGLAGGYEQYF
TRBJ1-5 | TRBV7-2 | CASTQGGHNNQPQHF
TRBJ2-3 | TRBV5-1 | CASSRSGADTQYF
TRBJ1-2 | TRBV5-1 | CASSLVGDRILYTF
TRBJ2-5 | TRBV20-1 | CSALRGGQETQYF
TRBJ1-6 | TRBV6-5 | CASSYRTRSSYNSPLHF
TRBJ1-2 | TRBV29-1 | CSVETGGDLSYGYTF
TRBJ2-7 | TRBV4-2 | CASSQDQGLAYEQYF
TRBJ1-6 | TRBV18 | CASSPRRDRGRNSPLHF
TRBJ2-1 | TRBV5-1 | CASSAQGGNEQFF
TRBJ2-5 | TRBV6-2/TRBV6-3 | CASSGTSGNSETQYF
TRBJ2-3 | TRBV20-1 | CSARGDKDTQYF
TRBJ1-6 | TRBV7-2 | CASSPQPRRYNSPLHF
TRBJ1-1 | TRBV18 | CASSPIGKNSEAFF
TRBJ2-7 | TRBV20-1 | CSARDRAGYEQYF
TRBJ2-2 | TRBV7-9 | CASSSRDRGPGELFF
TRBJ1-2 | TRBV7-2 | CASSPPGRTGYGYTF
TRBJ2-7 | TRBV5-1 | CASSFLQERPYEQYF
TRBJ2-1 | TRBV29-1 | CSVRRDRSYNEQFF
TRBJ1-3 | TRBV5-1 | CASSRGQGSSGNTIYF
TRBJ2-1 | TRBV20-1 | CSARDRERGGSEQFF
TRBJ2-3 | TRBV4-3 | CASSQDVSGSDTQYF
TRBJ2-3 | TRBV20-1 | CSALPLAGGTDTQYF
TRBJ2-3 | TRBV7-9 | CASSSGTSGRASQYF
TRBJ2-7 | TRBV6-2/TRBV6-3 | CASSLQVREQYF
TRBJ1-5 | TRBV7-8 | CASSLAGDQPQHF
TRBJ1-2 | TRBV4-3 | CASSQKAQGLSYGYTF
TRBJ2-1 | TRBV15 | CATSSLSGGSYNEQFF
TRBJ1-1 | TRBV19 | CASTRGERGWKNTEAFF
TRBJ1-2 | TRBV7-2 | CATAPGQEIYGYTF
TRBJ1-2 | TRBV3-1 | CASSQEGIPPYGYTF
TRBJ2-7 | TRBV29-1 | CSVLDRVHEQYF
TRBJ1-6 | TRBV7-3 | CASSLSGSGTKGSPLHF
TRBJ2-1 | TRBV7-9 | CASSFTGGFYNEQFF
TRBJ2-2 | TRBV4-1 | CASSQFSSGGNTGELFF
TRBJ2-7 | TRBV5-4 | CASSPGDSDYEQYF